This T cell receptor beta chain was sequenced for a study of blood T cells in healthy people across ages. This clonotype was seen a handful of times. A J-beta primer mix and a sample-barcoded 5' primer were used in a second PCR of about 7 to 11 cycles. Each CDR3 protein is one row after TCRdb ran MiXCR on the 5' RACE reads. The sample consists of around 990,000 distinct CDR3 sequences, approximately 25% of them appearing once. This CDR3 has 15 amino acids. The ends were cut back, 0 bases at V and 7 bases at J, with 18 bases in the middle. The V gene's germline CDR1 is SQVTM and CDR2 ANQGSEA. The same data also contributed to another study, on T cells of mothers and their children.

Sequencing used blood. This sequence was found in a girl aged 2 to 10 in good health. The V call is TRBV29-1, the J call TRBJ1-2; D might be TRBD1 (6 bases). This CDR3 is CSVEDPGVRGSGYTF. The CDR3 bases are TGCAGCGTTGAAGATCCAGGGGTGCGGGGGAGTGGCTACACCTTC.